The source of this TCR beta chain is a study of blood T cell repertoires in COVID-19. Study-level information: PBMCs, B-cell-depleted T cells, or T cells provided the cDNA or gDNA that made up the material.

Germline lookup yields CDR1 SGHNT and CDR2 YYREEE (reference sequence). There are 15 residues in the CDR3. V dropped 4 bases and J dropped 4; count of bases not matched to a gene: 9. The authors' processing: From reference gene primer amplification, estimates of nucleated cell counts were derived. Repertoires were generated with immunoSEQ multiplex PCR, while TCRdb's copy carries only in-frame clones and drops some. V, J and clone size are taken as reported in that table, and D and trimming were inferred from the DNA itself. Seen here are 55,000 to 85,000 clones, more than 75% observed once, and the top ten hold 0.83%.

The clonotype was recovered from a woman aged 70-85 years with acute or convalescent COVID-19. The chain joins TRBV5-4 to TRBJ1-2; TRBD1 matches at 8 bases. The specimen was peripheral blood. CDR3 in amino acids: CASSLGLQGVYGYTF. The CDR3 region has the DNA TGTGCCAGCAGCCTTGGGTTACAGGGGGTCTATGGCTACACCTTC.